These 25 T cell receptor beta chains came from one sample sequenced in a study of T-cell memory formation after mild COVID-19 (dated by TCRdb to the early 2020s). Library construction relied on 5' RACE. TCRdb names Illumina NovaSeq 6000 as the instrument used. TCRdb trimmed the raw reads at Q25, called clones with MiXCR and kept productive beta chains. Rows matching on CDR3 protein sequence are summarized as one entry with the most common DNA and genes. The sample data list a few hundred thousand distinct CDR3 sequences, and 25% to 30% of these were observed just once. The top ten clones comprise 13% of the sample. Input material: PBMCs or a T cell subset sorted from them (not recorded which). The receptor set was obtained from an adult woman who had mild COVID-19 (a few samples of this study predate the infection). The sample titles of this study are shuffled in the database, so cell type and time point are left out; the donor was told from shared clones.

This clonotype has just a few counts. The J gene is TRBJ2-7, the V gene TRBV4-3; no clear D. Germline V gene data show CDR1 as LGHNA and CDR2 as YSLEER. V shed 0 bases and J shed 0 bases, with 12 bases lying between them. This CDR3 has 16 amino acids. In nucleotides, the CDR3 is TGCGCCAGCAGCCAAGACGGCGGAATAAGCTCCTACGAGCAGTACTTC. Protein: CASSQDGGISSYEQYF.

The chain employs TRBV30 and TRBJ2-3; 7 bases match TRBD2. The CDR3 extends over 13 amino acids. After removal of 4 bases from V and 3 bases from J, the junction contained 4 bases not matched to a gene. Germline V lookup: CDR1 GTSNPN, CDR2 SVGIG (reference sequence). This CDR3 reads CAWTPAGTDTQYF. The CDR3 DNA reads as TGTGCCTGGACTCCAGCGGGAACAGATACGCAGTATTTT. The full variable domain, in which reference TRBV30 and TRBJ2-3 provide the parts outside the CDR3, is SQTIHQWPATLVQPVGSPLSLECTVEGTSNPNLYWYRQAAGRGLQLLFYSVGIGQISSEVPQNLSASRPQDRQFILSSKKLLLSDSGFYLCAWTPAGTDTQYFGPGTRLTVL.

The CDR3 coding sequence is TGCAGCGTTGAAGGCGCTAGCGGGAGTCCTTCCGCCACAGATACGCAGTATTTT. Its protein product is CSVEGASGSPSATDTQYF. The chain is built from TRBV29-1 and TRBJ2-3, with 10 bases matching TRBD2. The CDR3 spans 18 residues. Unmatched junction bases numbered 12, after V lost 1 base and J lost 2 bases. Looked up from germline, CDR1 is SQVTM and CDR2 is ANQGSEA.

The rearrangement links TRBV7-2 to TRBJ1-3; TRBD1 matches at 8 bases. V shed 5 bases and J 4 bases; nucleotides not matched to a gene: 1. CDR3 size: 13 residues. Per the germline V gene, CDR1 is SGHTA and CDR2 is FQGNSA. CDR3: CASSRDRGNTIYF. In DNA, the CDR3 is TGTGCCAGCAGCCGGGACAGGGGAAACACCATATATTTT.

The V gene is TRBV12-3 or TRBV12-4, the J gene TRBJ2-3; 8 bases match TRBD1. V lost 6 bases to trimming and J lost 3 bases; unmatched junction nucleotides: 8. The CDR3 is made up of 15 amino acids. The CDR3 spells CASRMDRVSTDTQYF. The CDR3 DNA reads TGTGCCAGCAGGATGGACAGGGTGTCGACAGATACGCAGTATTTT.

This clonotype was counted a few times. The chain has TRBV5-1 and TRBJ2-7; TRBD2 is a possible D gene (6 bases). Germline lookup yields CDR1 SGHRS and CDR2 YFSETQ. The V gene lost 4 bases and the J gene lost 1 base, with 15 bases spanning the gap. The CDR3 has 15 amino acids. Here the CDR3 reads CASSIAGGQSYEQYF. CDR3 in DNA: TGCGCCAGCAGCATTGCAGGAGGGCAATCCTACGAGCAGTACTTC.

The sample holds a few counts of this clonotype. This chain links TRBV2 with TRBJ1-1, with TRBD1 as a possible D gene (6 bases). V was pared by 6 bases and J by 3 bases, with 17 bases between. This CDR3 has 15 residues. CDR1 and CDR2 from the germline V gene are SNHLY and FYNNEI. CDR3 nucleotide sequence: TGTGCCAGCAGCGAAAGGACAGACATGTACACTGAAGCTTTCTTT. Protein product: CASSERTDMYTEAFF.

V and J are TRBV24-1 and TRBJ2-7, with D possibly called TRBD1 or TRBD2 (5 bases each). This CDR3 spans 15 amino acids. Germline values: CDR1 KGHDR, CDR2 SFDVKD. With 3 bases removed from V and 2 bases from J, the gap between germline ends came to 13 bases. DNA for the CDR3: TGTGCCACCAGTGATACCCGGGACGGAACCTACGAGCAGTACTTC. The encoded protein is CATSDTRDGTYEQYF.

The chain carries TRBV5-1 and TRBJ2-7; D may correspond to TRBD1 or TRBD2 (5 bases each). CDR1 is SGHRS and CDR2 is YFSETQ in the germline V gene. The CDR3 extends over 17 amino acids. Trimming stripped 1 base from V and 7 bases from J, with 24 bases between. The CDR3 spells CASSLIIGVGVAGEQYF. The CDR3 DNA follows: TGCGCCAGCAGCTTGATTATAGGGGTGGGAGTTGCGGGTGAGCAGTACTTC.

V gene TRBV10-3 combines with J gene TRBJ2-2, with D unresolved. V was pared by 1 base and J by 7 bases, with 7 bases between. CDR1 and CDR2 (germline): ENHRY, SYGVKD. The CDR3 has 13 amino acids. The CDR3 loop reads CAISEYSDGELFF. The CDR3 DNA follows: TGTGCCATCAGTGAGTACAGTGACGGGGAGCTGTTTTTT.

The chain is built from TRBV12-5 and TRBJ2-5; TRBD1 agrees at 8 bases. CDR1 and CDR2 from the germline V gene are LGHNT and FRNRAP. The trim removed 6 bases at V and 4 bases at J, leaving 7 bases unmatched. There are 14 residues in the CDR3. The CDR3 spells CASGLTGGGETQYF. Here the CDR3 DNA reads TGTGCTAGTGGACTAACAGGGGGAGGAGAGACCCAGTACTTC.

V and J are TRBV4-3 and TRBJ2-1; perhaps D is TRBD1 or TRBD2 (6 bases each). V lost 4 bases to trimming and J lost 7 bases, with 20 bases between them. The CDR3 is 16 residues long. Germline CDR1 and CDR2: LGHNA and YSLEER. CDR3 nucleotide sequence: TGCGCCAGCAGCCGGAATGGAGGGGGTCTGGTGAATGAGCAGTTCTTC. It codes for CASSRNGGGLVNEQFF.

This clonotype came up a few times. The chain joins TRBV12-3 or TRBV12-4 to TRBJ2-1; TRBD1 is a possible D gene (5 bases). CDR3 size: 14 residues. The V end was cut by 2 bases, the J end by 3 bases, with 8 bases between. DNA of the CDR3: TGTGCCAGCAGTTTATTGGGGCTCTACAATGAGCAGTTCTTC. It specifies CASSLLGLYNEQFF.

The chain employs TRBV7-2 and TRBJ2-1, with 10 bases matching TRBD2. Germline loops: CDR1 SGHTA, CDR2 FQGNSA. The CDR3 is 19 residues long. Losses at the gene ends were 4 bases for V and 0 bases for J; bases not matched to a gene: 12. The CDR3 loop is CASSSEAGGFGSSYNEQFF. Written as DNA, the CDR3 is TGTGCCAGCAGCTCCGAAGCGGGAGGGTTTGGAAGCTCCTACAATGAGCAGTTCTTC.

The chain is built from TRBV15 and TRBJ2-2; the match to TRBD2 covers 13 bases. The J segment lost 10 bases and the V segment lost 0 bases, leaving 8 bases of the junction unmatched. Looked up from germline, CDR1 is LNHNV and CDR2 is YYDKDF (reference sequence). CDR3 length: 17 amino acids. The CDR3 DNA is TGTGCCACCAGCAGAGATCTGGGACTAGCGGGACCTTTGGAGCTGTTTTTT. As protein: CATSRDLGLAGPLELFF.

This clonotype was detected only a few times. The V gene is TRBV29-1, the J gene TRBJ1-1; D may be TRBD1 (5 bases). V was trimmed by 5 bases and J by 9 bases, leaving 19 bases between them. Looked up from germline, CDR1 is SQVTM and CDR2 is ANQGSEA. The CDR3 covers 13 residues. The CDR3 loop reads CSVHGTLLTKAFF. The CDR3 coding sequence is TGCAGCGTTCACGGGACCCTGCTAACCAAAGCTTTCTTT.

This clonotype has just a few counts. The chain couples TRBV20-1 to TRBJ2-3, with TRBD2 matching over 8 bases. The CDR3 has 16 residues. Germline CDR1 is DFQATT and CDR2 is SNEGSKA (reference sequence). V was clipped by 2 bases and J by 0 bases; unmatched bases: 7. The CDR3 reads CSARRGGGRSTDTQYF. In DNA form, the CDR3 reads TGCAGTGCTAGAAGGGGCGGGGGGCGAAGCACAGATACGCAGTATTTT.

The chain uses TRBV6-5 and TRBJ1-1, with D perhaps matching TRBD1 (6 bases). Germline V gene lookup returns CDR1 MNHEY and CDR2 SVGAGI. Trimming took off 5 bases at V and 0 bases at J, with 10 bases between the two ends. There are 14 residues in the CDR3. CDR3 sequence (DNA): TGTGCCAGCAGTGCCGGGACATTGAACACTGAAGCTTTCTTT. The encoded protein is CASSAGTLNTEAFF.

V is TRBV10-3 and J is TRBJ1-1; D might be TRBD1 (6 bases). Germline V lookup: CDR1 ENHRY, CDR2 SYGVKD. V was trimmed by 5 bases and J by 1 base, leaving 14 bases between them. The CDR3 has 15 residues. Here the CDR3 reads CAISSKVGANTEAFF. CDR3 in DNA: TGTGCCATCAGTTCTAAGGTGGGGGCGAACACTGAAGCTTTCTTT.

This chain joins TRBV20-1 and TRBJ1-5; TRBD1 might be the D (5 bases). The germline V and J ends were trimmed by 4 bases and 2 bases, with 12 bases remaining between them. The CDR3 consists of 14 residues. Germline assignment: CDR1 DFQATT and CDR2 SNEGSKA (reference sequence). The CDR3 DNA reads as TGCAGTGCTACCTCACCCAGGGGCAATCAGCCCCAGCATTTT. It encodes CSATSPRGNQPQHF.

The J gene is TRBJ1-5, the V gene TRBV6-2 or TRBV6-3, with D tentatively TRBD1 (5 bases). V shed 6 bases and J shed 7 bases, with 19 bases lying between them. Germline V gene data show CDR1 as MNHEY and CDR2 as SVGEGT. This CDR3 contains 15 residues. CDR3 DNA: TGTGCCAGCAGCCCCGATGGGAGGGGCTGGCAGCCCCAGCATTTT. It translates to CASSPDGRGWQPQHF.

In this sample, this clonotype turned up a few times. The chain recombines TRBV19 with TRBJ1-6, with D hard to call. This CDR3 contains 14 residues. The germline CDR1 and CDR2 sequences are LNHDA and SQIVND (reference sequence). Trimming removed 1 base at V and 10 bases at J, with 11 bases between. The CDR3 DNA reads TGTGCCAGTAGTATAGGTGGGGTTACCTCACCCCTCCACTTT. Its protein is CASSIGGVTSPLHF.

The chain carries TRBV7-3 and TRBJ2-1, with 15 positions matching TRBD2. V lost 5 bases, J lost 0 bases, and 5 bases stayed unmatched. CDR3 length: 18 residues. Per germline, CDR1 SGHTA and CDR2 FQGTGA. As DNA, the CDR3 is TGTGCCAGCAGCCCGGGACTAGCGGGGGGCACCTCCTACAATGAGCAGTTCTTC. As protein: CASSPGLAGGTSYNEQFF.

The CDR3 region is CASARLAGAATGELFF. The CDR3 coding sequence is TGTGCCAGCGCTCGGCTAGCGGGAGCCGCCACCGGGGAGCTGTTTTTT. V is TRBV3-1 and J is TRBJ2-2, with 10 bases aligning to TRBD2. CDR3 size: 16 residues. CDR1 is LGHDT and CDR2 is YNNKEL in the germline V gene (reference sequence). J was trimmed by 4 bases and V by 8 bases; bases with no gene match: 10.

Only a few counts were recorded for this clonotype. The genes are TRBV12-3 or TRBV12-4 and TRBJ1-1, with 7 bases matching TRBD1. Trimming took 5 bases from V and 0 from J; bases not matched to a gene: 12. The CDR3 runs 17 residues. CDR3 amino acids: CASSGGGGGWMNTEAFF. The CDR3 nucleotides are TGTGCCAGCAGTGGCGGGGGAGGGGGCTGGATGAACACTGAAGCTTTCTTT.